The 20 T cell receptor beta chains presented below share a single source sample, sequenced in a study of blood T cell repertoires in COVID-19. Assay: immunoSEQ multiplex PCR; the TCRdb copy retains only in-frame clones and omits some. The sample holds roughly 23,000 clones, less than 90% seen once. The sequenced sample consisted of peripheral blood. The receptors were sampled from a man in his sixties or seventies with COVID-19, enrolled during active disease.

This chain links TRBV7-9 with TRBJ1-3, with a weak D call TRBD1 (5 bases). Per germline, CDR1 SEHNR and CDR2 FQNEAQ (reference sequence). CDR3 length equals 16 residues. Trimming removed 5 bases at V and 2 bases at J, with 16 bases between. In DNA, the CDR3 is TGTGCCAGCAGCCAGAGGACGCGGGGGGCTGGAAACACCATATATTTT. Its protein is CASSQRTRGAGNTIYF.

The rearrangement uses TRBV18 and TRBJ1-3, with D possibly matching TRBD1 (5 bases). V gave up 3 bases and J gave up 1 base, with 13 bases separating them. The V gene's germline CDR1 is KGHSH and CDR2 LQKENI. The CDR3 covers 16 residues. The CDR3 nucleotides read TGTGCCAGCTCACCGCTTCCAGGGTTATCTGGAAACACCATATATTTT. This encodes CASSPLPGLSGNTIYF.

CDR3 in DNA: TGTGCCAGCAGTTTAGGGACACTCGTAGGGACCTACGAGCAGTACTTC. It yields the protein CASSLGTLVGTYEQYF. This chain joins TRBV27 and TRBJ2-7; perhaps TRBD1 as D (6 bases). V dropped 2 bases and J dropped 2 bases, with 16 bases sitting between them. This CDR3 has 16 residues. Germline V gives CDR1 MNHEY, CDR2 SMNVEV (reference sequence).

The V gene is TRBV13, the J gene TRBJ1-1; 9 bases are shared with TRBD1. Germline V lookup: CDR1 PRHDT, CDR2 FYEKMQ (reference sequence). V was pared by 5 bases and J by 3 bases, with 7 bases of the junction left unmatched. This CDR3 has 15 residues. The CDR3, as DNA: TGTGCCAGCAGCACGGGGACAGGGTTGGACACTGAAGCTTTCTTT. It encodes CASSTGTGLDTEAFF. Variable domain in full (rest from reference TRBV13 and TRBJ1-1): AAGVIQSPRHLIKEKRETATLKCYPIPRHDTVYWYQQGPGQDPQFLISFYEKMQSDKGSIPDRFSAQQFSDYHSELNMSSLELGDSALYFCASSTGTGLDTEAFFGQGTRLTVV.

CDR3 coding DNA: TGTGCCAGCAGCTTAACAGGGGGAAACACTGAAGCTTTCTTT. It yields the protein CASSLTGGNTEAFF. This chain links TRBV7-9 with TRBJ1-1; 8 nucleotides agree with TRBD1. The germline V gene has CDR1 SEHNR and CDR2 FQNEAQ (reference sequence). With 2 bases clipped from V and 2 bases from J, the junction kept 1 base outside the gene matches. The CDR3 totals 14 residues.

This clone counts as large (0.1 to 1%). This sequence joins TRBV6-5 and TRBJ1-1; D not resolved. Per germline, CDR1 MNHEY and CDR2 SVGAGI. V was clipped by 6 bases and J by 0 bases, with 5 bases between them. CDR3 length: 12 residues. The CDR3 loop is CASRRMNTEAFF. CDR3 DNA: TGTGCCAGCAGGAGGATGAACACTGAAGCTTTCTTT.

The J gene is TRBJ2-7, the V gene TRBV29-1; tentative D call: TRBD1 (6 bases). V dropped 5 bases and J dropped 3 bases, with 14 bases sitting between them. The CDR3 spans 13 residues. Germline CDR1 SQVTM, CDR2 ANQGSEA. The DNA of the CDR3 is TGCAGCGTTCAAAGGGGACACAACTACGAGCAGTACTTC. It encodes CSVQRGHNYEQYF.

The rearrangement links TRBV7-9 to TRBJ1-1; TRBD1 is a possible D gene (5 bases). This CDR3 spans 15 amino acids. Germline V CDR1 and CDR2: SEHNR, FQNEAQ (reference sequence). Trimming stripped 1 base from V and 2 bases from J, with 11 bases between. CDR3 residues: CASSLGFGGNTEAFF. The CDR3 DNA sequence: TGTGCCAGCAGCTTAGGGTTCGGGGGTAACACTGAAGCTTTCTTT.

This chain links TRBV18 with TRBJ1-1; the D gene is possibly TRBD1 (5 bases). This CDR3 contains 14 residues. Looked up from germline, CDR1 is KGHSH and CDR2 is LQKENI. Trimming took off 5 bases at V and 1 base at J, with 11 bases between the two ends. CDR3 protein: CASSSTVQNTEAFF. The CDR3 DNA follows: TGTGCCAGCTCATCGACAGTTCAGAACACTGAAGCTTTCTTT.

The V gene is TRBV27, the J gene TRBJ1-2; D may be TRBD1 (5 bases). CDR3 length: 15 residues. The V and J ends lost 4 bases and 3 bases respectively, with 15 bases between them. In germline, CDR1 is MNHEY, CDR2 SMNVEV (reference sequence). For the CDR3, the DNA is TGTGCCAGCAGTTCCACAGGATTGGAAGACTATGGCTACACCTTC. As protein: CASSSTGLEDYGYTF.

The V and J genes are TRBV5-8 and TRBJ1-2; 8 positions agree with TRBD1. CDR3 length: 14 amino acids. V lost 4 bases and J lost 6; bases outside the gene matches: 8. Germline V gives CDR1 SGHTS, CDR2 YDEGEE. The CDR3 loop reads CASSAQDRVNGYTF. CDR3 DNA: TGTGCCAGCAGCGCCCAGGACAGGGTGAATGGCTACACCTTC.

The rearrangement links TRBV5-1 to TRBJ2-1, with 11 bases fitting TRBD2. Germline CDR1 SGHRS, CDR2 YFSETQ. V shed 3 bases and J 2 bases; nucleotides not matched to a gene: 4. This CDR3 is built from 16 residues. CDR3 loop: CASSSLTSGTYNEQFF. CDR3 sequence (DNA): TGCGCCAGCAGCTCGCTGACTAGCGGGACCTACAATGAGCAGTTCTTC.

CDR3 DNA sequence: TGCGCCAGCAGCACCGCCCAGGCCGGGACACCCCTCCACTTT. Translation: CASSTAQAGTPLHF. This chain connects TRBV5-1 to TRBJ1-6; D gene ambiguous. Germline assignment: CDR1 SGHRS and CDR2 YFSETQ. The CDR3 extends over 14 amino acids. V lost 4 bases to trimming and J lost 11 bases, with 16 bases between them.

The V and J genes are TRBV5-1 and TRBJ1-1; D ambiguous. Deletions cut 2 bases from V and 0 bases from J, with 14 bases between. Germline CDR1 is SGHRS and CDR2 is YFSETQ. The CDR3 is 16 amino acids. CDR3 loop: CASSFEGSAVNTEAFF. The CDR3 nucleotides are TGCGCCAGCAGCTTTGAGGGATCGGCAGTGAACACTGAAGCTTTCTTT.

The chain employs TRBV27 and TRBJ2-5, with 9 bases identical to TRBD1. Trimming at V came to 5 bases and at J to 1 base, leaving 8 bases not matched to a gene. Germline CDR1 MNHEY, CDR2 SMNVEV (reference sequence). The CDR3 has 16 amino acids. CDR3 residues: CASSGAGTGSQETQYF. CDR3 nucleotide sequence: TGTGCCAGCAGTGGGGCGGGGACAGGGTCCCAAGAGACCCAGTACTTC.

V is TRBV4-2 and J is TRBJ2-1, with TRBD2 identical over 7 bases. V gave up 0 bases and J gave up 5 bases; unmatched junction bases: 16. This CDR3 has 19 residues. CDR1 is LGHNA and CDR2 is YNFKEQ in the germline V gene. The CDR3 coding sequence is TGTGCCAGCAGCCAAGATTATGAGGGAGGGCCTATATTCCACAATGAGCAGTTCTTC. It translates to CASSQDYEGGPIFHNEQFF.

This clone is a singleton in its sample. The CDR3 coding sequence is TGCGCCAGCAGCTTGGGGCAGGCGAATCAGCCCCAGCATTTT. As protein: CASSLGQANQPQHF. The V call is TRBV5-1, the J call TRBJ1-5, with no clear D. V lost 0 bases and J lost 4, with 8 bases in between. The CDR3 has 14 residues. Germline V lookup: CDR1 SGHRS, CDR2 YFSETQ.

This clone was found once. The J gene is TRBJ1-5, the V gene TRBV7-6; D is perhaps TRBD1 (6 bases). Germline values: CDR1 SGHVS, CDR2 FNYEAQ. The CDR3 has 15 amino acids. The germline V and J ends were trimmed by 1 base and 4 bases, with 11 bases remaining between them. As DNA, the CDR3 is TGTGCCAGCAGCTTAGGGAGGACAGTGAATCAGCCCCAGCATTTT. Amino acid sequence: CASSLGRTVNQPQHF.

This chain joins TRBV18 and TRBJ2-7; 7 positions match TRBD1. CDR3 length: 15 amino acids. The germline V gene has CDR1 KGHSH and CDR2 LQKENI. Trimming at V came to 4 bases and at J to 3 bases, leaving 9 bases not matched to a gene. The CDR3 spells CASSQSNRGNYEQYF. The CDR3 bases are TGTGCCAGCTCACAGTCGAACAGGGGAAACTACGAGCAGTACTTC.

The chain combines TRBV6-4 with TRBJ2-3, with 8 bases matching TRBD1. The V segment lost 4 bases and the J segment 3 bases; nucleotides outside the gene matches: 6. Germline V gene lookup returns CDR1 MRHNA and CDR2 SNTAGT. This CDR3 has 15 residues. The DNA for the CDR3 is TGTGCCAGCAGTGTCTGGCAGGGGGCGACAGATACGCAGTATTTT. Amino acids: CASSVWQGATDTQYF.